This TCR beta chain emerged from a study of kidney transplant recipient with SARS-CoV-2 infection. From the reads, TCRdb called clonotypes with MiXCR, one entry per CDR3 protein. The sample has 200,000 to 250,000 distinct CDR3 sequences, under 30% seen once. The CDR3 loop spans 15 amino acids. In germline, CDR1 is MNHEY, CDR2 SMNVEV (reference sequence). V lost 4 bases, J lost 5 bases, and 7 bases stayed unmatched. This clonotype was detected ten times or more. The input for sequencing was a blood sample, taken at baseline and on approximately day 120 from a kidney transplant recipient. The receptor's source is a male patient between 25 and 39 years old who had COVID-19 and was a kidney transplant recipient. The graft donor may have contributed some T cells. The gene calls are TRBV27 and TRBJ1-4, with 7 bases identical to TRBD1. CDR3 sequence: CASSSQGQANEKLFF. CDR3 DNA: TGTGCCAGCAGTTCACAGGGGCAGGCCAATGAAAAACTGTTTTTT.